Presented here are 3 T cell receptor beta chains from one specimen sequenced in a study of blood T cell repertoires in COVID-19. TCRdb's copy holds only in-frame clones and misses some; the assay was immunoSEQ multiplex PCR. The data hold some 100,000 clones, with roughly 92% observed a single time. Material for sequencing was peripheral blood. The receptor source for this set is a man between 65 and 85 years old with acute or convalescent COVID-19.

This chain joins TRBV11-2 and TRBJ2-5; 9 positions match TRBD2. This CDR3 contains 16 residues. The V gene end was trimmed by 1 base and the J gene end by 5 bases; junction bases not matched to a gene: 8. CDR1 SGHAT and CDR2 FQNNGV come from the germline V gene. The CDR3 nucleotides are TGTGCCAGCAGCTTAGTAACCGGGACTAGCTTGGAGACCCAGTACTTC. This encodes CASSLVTGTSLETQYF.

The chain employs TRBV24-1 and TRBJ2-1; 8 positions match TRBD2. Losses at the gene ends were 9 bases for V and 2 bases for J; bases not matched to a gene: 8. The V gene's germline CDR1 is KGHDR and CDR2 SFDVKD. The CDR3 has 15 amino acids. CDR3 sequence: CATSAGAGTYNEQFF. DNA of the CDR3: TGTGCCACCTCAGCGGGAGCAGGAACCTACAATGAGCAGTTCTTC.

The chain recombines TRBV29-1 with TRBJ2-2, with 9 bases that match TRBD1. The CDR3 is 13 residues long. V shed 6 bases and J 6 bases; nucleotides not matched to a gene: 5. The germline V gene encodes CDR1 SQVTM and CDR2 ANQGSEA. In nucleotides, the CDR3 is TGCAGCGTGAGGGACAGGGCGGCCGGGGAGCTGTTTTTT. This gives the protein CSVRDRAAGELFF.